Sequencing of this T cell receptor beta chain was carried out in a study of T cells after yellow fever vaccination. Germline V gives CDR1 SGHRS, CDR2 YFSETQ. The CDR3 totals 13 residues. TCRdb independently ran MiXCR on the 5' RACE reads; one entry per CDR3 protein. The data show roughly 48,000 distinct CDR3 sequences, around 7% seen once. This clonotype was seen repeatedly, ten times or more. A junction boundary mismatches the germline segment, possibly from a read error. The specimen was CD8+ T cells not binding an NS4B(214-222) dextramer, sorted from PBMCs, collected more than 40 days after the first yellow fever vaccination. The chain employs TRBV5-1 and TRBJ1-5; D perhaps matches TRBD1 (5 bases). The clonotype was recovered from a young man who received the YFV17D yellow fever vaccine. In DNA, the CDR3 is TGCGCCAGCAGGTTGGGGGGGGATCAGCCCCAGCATTTT. It yields the protein CASRLGGDQPQHF.